These 20 T cell receptor beta chains share one sample of origin, sequenced in a study of vaccination and CD4 T cells after COVID-19. No cognate antigen is known for these TCRs. CD4+ T cells that had been cultured provided DNA sequenced with the Oncomine TCR Beta short-read assay. TCRdb re-analysed the PCR reads in MiXCR, keeping a single row per CDR3 protein. The sample yields tens of thousands of distinct CDR3 sequences, 45% to 60% seen once. Treatment reported: approximately 9-day PBMC culture with coronavirus spike peptide pools or control peptides (ViraFEST assay). The specimen sequenced was CD4+ T cells from blood, cultured in vitro. All receptors come from a human donor who had recovered from COVID-19.

This clonotype was observed a single time. The CDR3 bases are TGTGCCAGCAGCCTCGGGACAGGGGCCTACGAGCAGTACTTC. It codes for CASSLGTGAYEQYF. The V gene is TRBV7-9, the J gene TRBJ2-7; TRBD1 agrees at 10 bases. Germline lookup yields CDR1 SEHNR and CDR2 FQNEAQ (reference sequence). This CDR3 contains 14 residues. J gave up 2 bases and V 5 bases, and 3 bases lay outside the gene matches.

V gene TRBV20-1 combines with J gene TRBJ2-5, with 7 nucleotides matching TRBD2. The CDR3 spans 14 residues. V dropped 3 bases and J dropped 4; count of bases not matched to a gene: 8. Germline values: CDR1 DFQATT, CDR2 SNEGSKA (reference sequence). In nucleotides, the CDR3 is TGCAGTGCTAGGGTTTCGGGGAGGGGAGAGACCCAGTACTTC. It specifies CSARVSGRGETQYF.

The genes are TRBV27 and TRBJ1-6; possible D gene TRBD1, 6 bases. The CDR3 runs to 14 residues. Trimming left V 4 bases short and J 7 bases short, with 11 bases between. CDR1 and CDR2 (germline): MNHEY, SMNVEV (reference sequence). CDR3 DNA: TGTGCCAGCAGTTGGGACATAGTAAATTCACCCCTCCACTTT. Amino acid sequence: CASSWDIVNSPLHF.

The sample holds a few counts of this clonotype. The rearrangement links TRBV7-3 to TRBJ2-5; 11 bases map to TRBD2. The CDR3 is made up of 15 amino acids. Trimming cost V 8 bases and J 4 bases; bases outside gene matches: 9. From germline, CDR1 is SGHTA and CDR2 FQGTGA. As DNA, the CDR3 is TGTGCCAGCTCAGGTAGCGGGAGGGCCGTAGAGACCCAGTACTTC. Translation: CASSGSGRAVETQYF.

V and J are TRBV28 and TRBJ1-1; TRBD1 matches 8 bases. The trim removed 6 bases at V and 8 bases at J, leaving 11 bases unmatched. The CDR3 loop spans 14 amino acids. Germline V gene data show CDR1 as MDHEN and CDR2 as SYDVKM. This CDR3 reads CASSGHRGGAEAFF. As DNA, the CDR3 is TGTGCCAGCAGCGGACACAGGGGGGGCGCGGAAGCTTTCTTT.

This sequence joins TRBV4-3 and TRBJ1-2, with D possibly being TRBD1 (6 bases). Between the trimmed V and J ends, which lost 0 bases and 7 bases, there was a span of 9 bases. The CDR3 spans 13 residues. CDR1 and CDR2 from the germline V gene are LGHNA and YSLEER. CDR3 coding DNA: TGCGCCAGCAGCCAAGACAGGGGTGGTGGCTACACCTTC. Encoded protein: CASSQDRGGGYTF.

Comments on this clonotype: Because the CDR3's place on the DNA is in doubt, the DNA is left out and the CDR3 is given as listed by TCRdb. The chain combines TRBV21-1 with TRBJ1-3. TRBV21-1 is a pseudogene segment. The CDR3 is made up of 17 amino acids, end residues included. The CDR3 region is CASSGLGEVGPGNTIYF.

This clonotype appeared a few times. The chain carries TRBV7-2 and TRBJ1-2; the D gene is possibly TRBD1 (5 bases). The CDR3 runs to 14 residues. V was trimmed by 3 bases and J by 3 bases, leaving 11 bases between them. CDR1 and CDR2 (germline): SGHTA, FQGNSA. The CDR3 DNA sequence: TGTGCCAGCAGCTTTAACCTGGGGGACTATGGCTACACCTTC. Protein product: CASSFNLGDYGYTF. The variable domain in full, completed from reference TRBV7-2 and TRBJ1-2, reads GAGVSQSPSNKVTEKGKDVELRCDPISGHTALYWYRQSLGQGLEFLIYFQGNSAPDKSGLPSDRFSAERTGGSVSTLTIQRTQQEDSAVYLCASSFNLGDYGYTFGSGTRLTVV.

The V gene is TRBV18, the J gene TRBJ2-5; D is ambiguous. CDR1 KGHSH and CDR2 LQKENI come from the germline V gene. Trimming left V 2 bases short and J 2 bases short, with 3 bases between. The CDR3 loop spans 12 amino acids. CDR3 sequence reads: CASSPEQETQYF. DNA of the CDR3: TGTGCCAGCTCACCAGAGCAAGAGACCCAGTACTTC.

This clonotype was seen a few times. The chain combines TRBV3-1 with TRBJ1-2; maybe TRBD1 (5 bases). The V end lost 4 bases, the J end lost 5 bases, and 11 bases lay between the germline ends. Germline CDR1 reads LGHDT; CDR2 reads YNNKEL (reference sequence). The CDR3 loop spans 13 amino acids. DNA of the CDR3: TGTGCCAGCAGCCTCGGGACGGAGTATGGCTACACCTTC. This encodes CASSLGTEYGYTF.

This chain connects TRBV7-8 to TRBJ1-2, with 11 bases aligning to TRBD1. Germline V gene data show CDR1 as SGHVS and CDR2 as FQNEAQ. The CDR3 is 13 amino acids. V was pared by 4 bases and J by 8 bases, with 3 bases of the junction left unmatched. The CDR3 spells CASSSRDRGGYTF. In nucleotides, the CDR3 is TGTGCCAGCAGCTCCCGGGACAGGGGGGGCTACACCTTC.

This chain connects TRBV30 to TRBJ1-1; 10 positions agree with TRBD1. The CDR3 is 13 residues long. CDR1 and CDR2 (germline): GTSNPN, SVGIG (reference sequence). After removal of 1 base from V and 4 bases from J, the junction contained 0 bases not matched to a gene. The CDR3 spells CAWSGTGGTEAFF. Here the CDR3 DNA reads TGTGCCTGGAGTGGGACAGGGGGCACTGAAGCTTTCTTT.

The rearrangement links TRBV20-1 to TRBJ2-7; possibly TRBD2 for D (6 bases). V gave up 6 bases and J gave up 6 bases, with 24 bases separating them. The germline V gene encodes CDR1 DFQATT and CDR2 SNEGSKA (reference sequence). This CDR3 contains 15 residues. In DNA, the CDR3 is TGCAGTGCGTTTCCTCTGGGGGGTGGGAAGGGCGAGCAGTACTTC. Translating gives CSAFPLGGGKGEQYF.

V gene TRBV7-3 combines with J gene TRBJ2-5; 9 nucleotides agree with TRBD2. This CDR3 comprises 18 residues. CDR1 is SGHTA, CDR2 FQGTGA, per germline. V was clipped by 4 bases and J by 3 bases; unmatched bases: 15. CDR3 sequence: CASSSTSGWAGGEETQYF. CDR3 DNA: TGTGCCAGCAGCTCGACCTCCGGATGGGCGGGGGGGGAAGAGACCCAGTACTTC.

The chain joins TRBV2 to TRBJ1-1; tentative D call: TRBD1 (5 bases). Trimming took 4 bases from V and 4 from J, leaving 13 bases between them. The CDR3 is made up of 14 amino acids. Germline V gene lookup returns CDR1 SNHLY and CDR2 FYNNEI. Written as DNA, the CDR3 is TGTGCCAGCAGTGCCGCCGGGACGGCCACTGAAGCTTTCTTT. Its protein product is CASSAAGTATEAFF.

This clonotype was detected only once. V gene TRBV20-1 combines with J gene TRBJ2-1; D possibly corresponds to TRBD2 (5 bases). Germline assignment: CDR1 DFQATT and CDR2 SNEGSKA (reference sequence). The germline V and J ends were trimmed by 0 bases and 9 bases, with 18 bases remaining between them. The CDR3 length is 15 residues. The CDR3 DNA follows: TGCAGTGCTAGAGATCCGACGTCCGGGGTCACTGAGCAGTTCTTC. It encodes CSARDPTSGVTEQFF.

The genes are TRBV12-3 or TRBV12-4 and TRBJ2-2, with no clear D. This CDR3 is built from 14 residues. V was cut by 1 base and J by 1 base, with 4 bases left in between. This CDR3 reads CASSLGWNTGELFF. The CDR3 DNA follows: TGTGCCAGCAGTTTAGGCTGGAACACCGGGGAGCTGTTTTTT.

This clonotype was seen a handful of times. The chain carries TRBV7-9 and TRBJ1-1; the D gene is possibly TRBD1 (5 bases). The length of the CDR3 is 15 residues. The germline gives CDR1 SEHNR, CDR2 FQNEAQ (reference sequence). V was clipped by 3 bases and J by 4 bases, with 15 bases between them. The CDR3 nucleotides read TGTGCCAGCAGCTTCCAGAGAGGGGAAGTCACTGAAGCTTTCTTT. Encoded protein: CASSFQRGEVTEAFF. Complete variable domain (other parts from reference TRBV7-9 and TRBJ1-1): DTGVSQNPRHKITKRGQNVTFRCDPISEHNRLYWYRQTLGQGPEFLTYFQNEAQLEKSRLLSDRFSAERPKGSFSTLEIQRTEQGDSAMYLCASSFQRGEVTEAFFGQGTRLTVV.

The chain carries TRBV6-1 and TRBJ1-2; unclear D gene. The CDR3 is 12 residues long. Germline-derived CDR1 and CDR2 are MNHNS and SASEGT. V gave up 6 bases and J gave up 6 bases, with 11 bases separating them. CDR3 nucleotide sequence: TGTGCCAGCAGGGGCTCGACGGATGGCTACACCTTC. Amino acid sequence: CASRGSTDGYTF.

The J gene is TRBJ1-1, the V gene TRBV29-1; 8 nucleotides line up with TRBD1. The CDR3 is 13 residues long. Germline V gene lookup returns CDR1 SQVTM and CDR2 ANQGSEA. V shed 7 bases, J shed 7 bases, and the junction held 11 bases outside the gene matches. The CDR3 is CSAAAGGKGEAFF. CDR3 in DNA: TGCAGCGCCGCGGCAGGGGGCAAGGGTGAAGCTTTCTTT.